These 27 T cell receptor beta chains were sequenced from one sample in a study of cytomegalovirus exposure and HLA in healthy donors. The primer mix had 60 Vbeta and 13 Jbeta primers. Clones were read by immunoSEQ multiplex PCR, and TCRdb kept only the in-frame ones, dropping some. The sample consists of under 200,000 clones, more than 65% of them appearing once. Sequenced input: PBMCs. These receptors all come from a woman under 40 in good health and CMV-seronegative.

The chain couples TRBV6-9 to TRBJ2-1, with D perhaps TRBD2 (6 bases). Trimming took 4 bases from V and 10 from J, leaving 14 bases between them. Per the germline V gene, CDR1 is MNHGY and CDR2 is SVAAGI. This CDR3 has 13 amino acids. For the CDR3, the DNA is TGTGCCAGCAGTTCACCGACGGGGGAAGAGCAGTTCTTC. It is translated as CASSSPTGEEQFF.

This chain connects TRBV7-2 to TRBJ2-7; the match to TRBD1 covers 9 bases. Germline CDR1 SGHTA, CDR2 FQGNSA. J gave up 2 bases and V 5 bases, and 7 bases lay outside the gene matches. The CDR3 has 15 amino acids. This CDR3 is CASSRTGQGTYEQYF. In DNA, the CDR3 is TGTGCCAGCAGCCGAACCGGACAGGGGACCTACGAGCAGTACTTC.

V and J are TRBV7-9 and TRBJ2-4; D perhaps matches TRBD1 (6 bases). CDR3 size: 16 residues. CDR1 is SEHNR, CDR2 FQNEAQ, per germline (reference sequence). V lost 5 bases and J 3 bases, leaving 17 bases between the germline ends. In DNA, the CDR3 is TGTGCCAGCAGCCAAAACCGCCGGGACAACAAAAACATTCAGTACTTC. Translation: CASSQNRRDNKNIQYF.

The chain uses TRBV2 and TRBJ1-6; D might be TRBD1 (6 bases). Looked up from germline, CDR1 is SNHLY and CDR2 is FYNNEI. There are 15 residues in the CDR3. V lost 3 bases to trimming and J lost 4 bases, with 10 bases between them. This chain's CDR3 is CASSEYRDYNSPLHF. DNA for the CDR3: TGTGCCAGCAGTGAGTACAGGGATTATAATTCACCCCTCCACTTT.

CDR3 sequence (DNA): TGTGCCAGCAGTTACGCCGACAGGGGGCTCACCGGGGAGCTGTTTTTT. Its translation is CASSYADRGLTGELFF. The V and J genes are TRBV6-6 and TRBJ2-2, with 10 positions matching TRBD1. Trimming removed 2 bases from V and 4 bases from J; junction bases left unmatched: 4. Germline V CDR1 and CDR2: MNHNY, SVGAGI (reference sequence). The CDR3 has 16 residues.

About this clone itself: At one of its ends the junction is not consistent with the germline gene, which may arise from a read error. V gene TRBV7-9 combines with J gene TRBJ2-7; TRBD2 matches at 8 bases. The CDR3 runs 16 residues. Germline CDR1 and CDR2: SEHNR and FQNEAQ (reference sequence). The CDR3 is CSSSLVSGTSSYEQYF. The CDR3 DNA follows: TGTTCCAGCAGCTTGGTGTCTGGGACTAGCTCCTACGAGCAGTACTTC.

V and J are TRBV7-2 and TRBJ1-1, with D hard to call. Germline loops: CDR1 SGHTA, CDR2 FQGNSA. This CDR3 spans 14 amino acids. The V end lost 2 bases, the J end lost 3 bases, and 10 bases lay between the germline ends. Here the CDR3 DNA reads TGTGCCAGCAGCTTATCGGGGTCGGACACTGAAGCTTTCTTT. Translated, it gives CASSLSGSDTEAFF.

This clone is a singleton in its sample. This chain connects TRBV4-3 to TRBJ2-5, with D possibly TRBD1 on 5 matching bases. TRBJ2-7 matches the DNA end more closely, so the J call is doubtful. In germline, CDR1 is LGHNA, CDR2 YSLEER. The CDR3 loop spans 15 amino acids. The CDR3 region has the DNA TGCGCCAGCAGCCAGGAAGAAAGGGGTAGCTACGAGCAGTACTTC. Protein: CASSQEERGSYEQYF.

J is TRBJ2-7 and V is TRBV7-9, with a weak D call TRBD1 (6 bases). V lost 0 bases and J lost 4, with 22 bases in between. This CDR3 has 18 amino acids. CDR1 is SEHNR, CDR2 FQNEAQ, per germline (reference sequence). CDR3 residues: CASSLAQGGYRQVYEQYF. The DNA of the CDR3 is TGTGCCAGCAGCTTAGCGCAAGGGGGTTACAGACAAGTTTACGAGCAGTACTTC.

This chain uses TRBV5-1 with TRBJ2-1; D unclear. CDR1 and CDR2 (germline): SGHRS, YFSETQ. V was shortened by 5 bases and J by 0 bases, with 12 bases between the two germline ends. CDR3 length equals 15 residues. CDR3 bases: TGCGCCAGCAGTCCCACACCGAACTCCTACAATGAGCAGTTCTTC. This codes for CASSPTPNSYNEQFF.

J is TRBJ2-2 and V is TRBV6-4; D may be TRBD1 (5 bases). V was pared by 2 bases and J by 4 bases, with 11 bases between. Germline CDR1 MRHNA, CDR2 SNTAGT. This CDR3 comprises 15 residues. CDR3 sequence reads: CASSDGAPGTGELFF. The CDR3, as DNA: TGTGCCAGCAGTGACGGGGCGCCGGGCACCGGGGAGCTGTTTTTT.

The chain has TRBV7-9 and TRBJ2-2; D is possibly TRBD1 (5 bases). Germline-derived CDR1 and CDR2 are SEHNR and FQNEAQ (reference sequence). This CDR3 contains 13 residues. V gave up 5 bases and J gave up 7 bases, with 11 bases separating them. The CDR3 here is CASSPGIDGELFF. For the CDR3, the DNA is TGTGCCAGCAGCCCAGGGATAGACGGGGAGCTGTTTTTT.

This clone appeared a few times. J is TRBJ2-5 and V is TRBV14; TRBD2 matches 13 bases. With 0 bases clipped from V and 4 bases from J, the junction kept 11 bases outside the gene matches. CDR1 SGHDN and CDR2 FVKESK come from the germline V gene. This CDR3 has 19 amino acids. Here the CDR3 DNA reads TGTGCCAGCAGCCAAGATCAAACTAGCGGGGGGGCCTTTGGAGAGACCCAGTACTTC. Translation gives CASSQDQTSGGAFGETQYF. Full variable domain (missing parts from reference TRBV14 and TRBJ2-5): EAGVTQFPSHSVIEKGQTVTLRCDPISGHDNLYWYRRVMGKEIKFLLHFVKESKQDESGMPNNRFLAERTGGTYSTLKVQPAELEDSGVYFCASSQDQTSGGAFGETQYFGPGTRLLVL.

The chain links TRBV4-2 to TRBJ2-5; D not resolved. CDR1 LGHNA and CDR2 YNFKEQ come from the germline V gene. V was clipped by 0 bases and J by 7 bases, with 9 bases between them. CDR3 length: 13 amino acids. The CDR3 nucleotides read TGTGCCAGCAGCCAAGATTATGAGGTGACCCAGTACTTC. This translates into CASSQDYEVTQYF.

This rearrangement joins TRBV7-9 to TRBJ2-7; D unresolved. Germline CDR1 reads SEHNR; CDR2 reads FQNEAQ (reference sequence). The CDR3 runs to 15 residues. V was cut by 3 bases and J by 3 bases, with 15 bases left in between. The CDR3 reads CASSLPGRSRYEQYF. For the CDR3, the DNA is TGTGCCAGCAGCTTGCCAGGCCGGTCCCGCTACGAGCAGTACTTC.

This clone was recorded a few times. The gene calls are TRBV6-6 and TRBJ2-1; the D gene is possibly TRBD2 (7 bases). V was cut by 0 bases and J by 7 bases, with 13 bases left in between. CDR1 and CDR2 (germline): MNHNY, SVGAGI (reference sequence). The CDR3 has 15 residues. The chain's CDR3 is CASSYSGGPRNEQFF. In DNA form, the CDR3 reads TGTGCCAGCAGTTACTCGGGGGGGCCGCGTAATGAGCAGTTCTTC.

This clone was seen once. The chain couples TRBV7-2 to TRBJ2-5, with 8 bases lining up with TRBD2. From germline, CDR1 is SGHTA and CDR2 FQGNSA. The CDR3 loop spans 16 amino acids. The J segment lost 2 bases and the V segment lost 5 bases, leaving 10 bases of the junction unmatched. Here the CDR3 reads CASSKGRGAIQETQYF. Here the CDR3 DNA reads TGTGCCAGCAGCAAGGGGCGGGGGGCTATACAAGAGACCCAGTACTTC.

This clone was counted between two and nine times. This chain connects TRBV5-6 to TRBJ2-5; D perhaps matches TRBD2 (6 bases). The length of the CDR3 is 15 residues. V lost 2 bases and J 0 bases, leaving 11 bases between the germline ends. Germline V gene sequence: CDR1 SGHDT, CDR2 YYEEEE. Here the CDR3 DNA reads TGTGCCAGCAGCTTCCTAGCGTGGTACCAAGAGACCCAGTACTTC. Its protein is CASSFLAWYQETQYF.

V and J are TRBV7-2 and TRBJ1-4, with D perhaps matching TRBD1 (6 bases). Germline assignment: CDR1 SGHTA and CDR2 FQGNSA. This CDR3 comprises 16 residues. The V end lost 6 bases, the J end lost 0 bases, and 14 bases lay between the germline ends. CDR3 nucleotides: TGTGCCAGCAGGATCAGGGGAGGGGCAACTAATGAAAAACTGTTTTTT. It translates to CASRIRGGATNEKLFF.

The chain has TRBV5-1 and TRBJ1-5; D perhaps matches TRBD1 (5 bases). From germline, CDR1 is SGHRS and CDR2 YFSETQ. The CDR3 length is 14 residues. Trimming took 0 bases from V and 7 from J, leaving 11 bases between them. CDR3 loop: CASSLDPTAQPQHF. The CDR3 DNA sequence: TGCGCCAGCAGCTTGGACCCGACAGCCCAGCCCCAGCATTTT.

This clone turned up a few times. The rearrangement uses TRBV9 and TRBJ2-7, with D uncertain. Trimming cost V 3 bases and J 6 bases, with 16 bases left between them. The CDR3 covers 14 residues. CDR1 and CDR2 (germline): SGDLS, YYNGEE. CDR3 DNA: TGTGCCAGCAGCGACCGATTCAGTTCGGGCGAGCAGTACTTC. Its protein is CASSDRFSSGEQYF. The entire variable domain, with the rest obtained from reference TRBV9 and TRBJ2-7, is as follows: DSGVTQTPKHLITATGQRVTLRCSPRSGDLSVYWYQQSLDQGLQFLIQYYNGEERAKGNILERFSAQQFPDLHSELNLSSLELGDSALYFCASSDRFSSGEQYFGPGTRLTVT.

The chain couples TRBV18 to TRBJ1-5, with a possible D match to TRBD1 (5 bases). The CDR3 is made up of 14 amino acids. Germline CDR1 is KGHSH and CDR2 is LQKENI. Trimming removed 4 bases at V and 2 bases at J, with 9 bases between. Here the CDR3 reads CASSLGGGNQPQHF. CDR3 sequence (DNA): TGTGCCAGCTCACTGGGAGGGGGCAATCAGCCCCAGCATTTT.

The table lists this clone with a count of one. The J gene is TRBJ1-2, the V gene TRBV4-3; D is possibly TRBD1 (5 bases). The CDR3 spans 16 residues. Germline CDR1 LGHNA, CDR2 YSLEER. V lost 3 bases and J 4 bases, leaving 18 bases between the germline ends. The CDR3 nucleotides read TGCGCCAGCAGCCAGGCCCCCGCGCCAGGGATCTATGGCTACACCTTC. As protein: CASSQAPAPGIYGYTF.

The chain combines TRBV7-2 with TRBJ2-7; D might be TRBD1 (6 bases). The CDR3 spans 14 residues. The germline V gene has CDR1 SGHTA and CDR2 FQGNSA. With 5 bases removed from V and 4 bases from J, the gap between germline ends came to 15 bases. This CDR3 is CASSRGQGQYEQYF. Here the CDR3 DNA reads TGTGCCAGCAGCCGGGGACAAGGACAGTACGAGCAGTACTTC.

This chain joins TRBV7-6 and TRBJ2-7; possibly TRBD1 for D (8 bases). This CDR3 region has 15 residues. The V end was cut by 1 base, the J end by 2 bases, with 12 bases between. Germline CDR1 SGHVS, CDR2 FNYEAQ. The CDR3, as DNA: TGTGCCAGCAGCTTAGAACAGGGGGGGGCCTACGAGCAGTACTTC. Amino acid sequence: CASSLEQGGAYEQYF.

This sequence joins TRBV18 and TRBJ1-1; TRBD1 matches 8 bases. The CDR3 totals 17 residues. Trimming cost V 3 bases and J 0 bases; bases outside gene matches: 9. The germline gives CDR1 KGHSH, CDR2 LQKENI. CDR3 coding DNA: TGTGCCAGCTCACCCCAACCTTTGACAGGGGTGAACACTGAAGCTTTCTTT. As protein: CASSPQPLTGVNTEAFF.

The chain carries TRBV27 and TRBJ1-6, with 10 bases fitting TRBD1. Germline-derived CDR1 and CDR2 are MNHEY and SMNVEV (reference sequence). Unmatched junction bases numbered 4, after V lost 4 bases and J lost 10 bases. The CDR3 contains 14 residues. CDR3 in DNA: TGTGCCAGCAGTTCTGACAGGGGGCACTCACCCCTCCACTTT. Amino acids: CASSSDRGHSPLHF.